This entry describes one T cell receptor beta chain. Its antigen is not identified. This sample was included in a study of T cell repertoires in cytomegalovirus infection. Study-wide context: From public TCR beta signatures came an indication of both CMV infection and matching HLA type.

TCRdb used MiXCR to reprocess the reads, holding one entry per CDR3 protein. The sample records around 170,000 distinct CDR3 sequences, over 15% being singletons. Per germline, CDR1 MNHEY and CDR2 SMNVEV (reference sequence). The CDR3 contains 18 residues. J gave up 6 bases and V 2 bases, and 10 bases lay outside the gene matches. Overall study findings and caveats: Cumulative public TCR beta family frequency identified CMV carriers with the relevant HLA. Predominance within the ex vivo response was attributable to HLA-C-restricted CMV-specific TCR beta clonotypes.

The TCR sequence derives from a human donor in good health (CMV status not recorded). Some clones in this sample may be carry-over from other donors' samples. The sample comprised CD8+ T cells from PBMCs. The chain employs TRBV27 and TRBJ2-1; 13 nucleotides agree with TRBD2. CDR3 region: CASSLLGLAGDVVNEQFF. The DNA of the CDR3 is TGTGCCAGCAGTTTACTTGGACTAGCGGGAGACGTAGTCAATGAGCAGTTCTTC.